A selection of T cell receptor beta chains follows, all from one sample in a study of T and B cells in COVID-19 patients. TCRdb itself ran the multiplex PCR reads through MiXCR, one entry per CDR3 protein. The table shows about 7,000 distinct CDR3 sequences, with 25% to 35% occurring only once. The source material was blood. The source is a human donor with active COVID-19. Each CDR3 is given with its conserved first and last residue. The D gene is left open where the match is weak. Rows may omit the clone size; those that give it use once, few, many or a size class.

CDR3 protein: CSVVGTGGQETQYF; CDR3 DNA: TGCAGCGTTGTCGGGACAGGGGGGCAAGAGACCCAGTACTTC; V gene: TRBV29-1; D gene: TRBD1; J gene: TRBJ2-5; clone size: NA
CDR3 protein: CASSSWDREDEKLFF; CDR3 DNA: TGTGCCAGCAGCTCCTGGGACAGGGAGGATGAAAAACTGTTTTTT; V gene: TRBV5-6; D gene: TRBD1; J gene: TRBJ1-4; clone size: NA
CDR3 protein: CASTLISVGGGELFF; CDR3 DNA: TGTGCCAGCACCCTAATCTCGGTGGGGGGCGGGGAGCTGTTTTTT; V gene: TRBV27; D gene: NA; J gene: TRBJ2-2; clone size: few
CDR3 protein: CASSPRDTEAFF; CDR3 DNA: TGTGCCAGCTCACCTAGAGACACTGAAGCTTTCTTT; V gene: TRBV18; D gene: NA; J gene: TRBJ1-1; clone size: few
CDR3 protein: CASSLEQARYGYTF; CDR3 DNA: TGCGCCAGCAGCTTGGAGCAGGCTCGGTATGGCTACACCTTC; V gene: TRBV5-1; D gene: NA; J gene: TRBJ1-2; clone size: few
CDR3 protein: CASSEVAGYTGELFF; CDR3 DNA: TGTGCCAGCAGTGAAGTAGCGGGGTACACCGGGGAGCTGTTTTTT; V gene: TRBV6-4; D gene: TRBD2; J gene: TRBJ2-2; clone size: medium-sized
CDR3 protein: CASSPIAGPRVEQFF; CDR3 DNA: TGTGCCAGCAGCCCCATAGCGGGCCCAAGGGTTGAGCAGTTCTTC; V gene: TRBV7-6; D gene: TRBD2; J gene: TRBJ2-1; clone size: NA
CDR3 protein: CATEPSSTDTQYF; CDR3 DNA: TGTGCCACGGAGCCCTCTAGCACAGATACGCAGTATTTT; V gene: TRBV6-1; D gene: NA; J gene: TRBJ2-3; clone size: medium-sized
CDR3 protein: CASSFGTGNSNQPQHF; CDR3 DNA: TGTGCCAGCAGCTTCGGGACAGGGAATAGCAATCAGCCCCAGCATTTT; V gene: TRBV5-5; D gene: TRBD1; J gene: TRBJ1-5; clone size: few
CDR3 protein: CASSLSGVGRTEAFF; CDR3 DNA: TGTGCCAGCAGTTTATCCGGGGTAGGTAGGACTGAAGCTTTCTTT; V gene: TRBV27; D gene: NA; J gene: TRBJ1-1; clone size: NA
CDR3 protein: CASSADRFSVTQYF; CDR3 DNA: TGTGCCAGCTCTGCCGACAGGTTCAGTGTTACGCAGTATTTT; V gene: TRBV6-1; D gene: NA; J gene: TRBJ2-3; clone size: medium-sized
CDR3 protein: CASRHSGGATGELFF; CDR3 DNA: TGTGCCAGCAGACATAGCGGGGGGGCCACCGGGGAGCTGTTTTTT; V gene: TRBV6-2/TRBV6-3; D gene: TRBD2; J gene: TRBJ2-2; clone size: medium-sized
CDR3 protein: CASDRGGGTDTQYF; CDR3 DNA: TGCGCCAGCGACAGGGGAGGAGGCACAGATACGCAGTATTTT; V gene: TRBV10-2; D gene: TRBD1; J gene: TRBJ2-3; clone size: few
CDR3 protein: CASSYSGWGTGELFF; CDR3 DNA: TGTGCCAGCAGTTACTCCGGTTGGGGTACCGGGGAGCTGTTTTTT; V gene: TRBV6-2/TRBV6-3; D gene: NA; J gene: TRBJ2-2; clone size: few
CDR3 protein: CASSLAIGVRPQHF; CDR3 DNA: TGTGCCAGCAGCTTGGCGATAGGGGTCAGGCCCCAGCATTTT; V gene: TRBV5-5; D gene: NA; J gene: TRBJ1-5; clone size: NA
CDR3 protein: CAISESSQVGYNEQFF; CDR3 DNA: TGTGCCATCAGTGAGTCGAGCCAGGTCGGCTACAATGAGCAGTTCTTC; V gene: TRBV10-3; D gene: NA; J gene: TRBJ2-1; clone size: few
CDR3 protein: CATSPGRRLRELFF; CDR3 DNA: TGTGCCACCAGCCCCGGTAGACGGCTACGGGAGCTGTTTTTT; V gene: TRBV15; D gene: NA; J gene: TRBJ2-2; clone size: medium-sized
CDR3 protein: CASSPGGGGNTEAFF; CDR3 DNA: TGTGCCAGCAGCCCCGGAGGGGGGGGTAACACTGAAGCTTTCTTT; V gene: TRBV13; D gene: NA; J gene: TRBJ1-1; clone size: NA
CDR3 protein: CASSLGLAGGGTQYF; CDR3 DNA: TGTGCCAGCAGCTTAGGACTAGCGGGGGGAGGAACGCAGTATTTT; V gene: TRBV7-6; D gene: TRBD2; J gene: TRBJ2-3; clone size: NA
CDR3 protein: CASSLVLAGGNEQFF; CDR3 DNA: TGTGCCAGCAGCTTGGTGCTAGCGGGGGGTAATGAGCAGTTCTTC; V gene: TRBV7-9; D gene: TRBD2; J gene: TRBJ2-1; clone size: NA
CDR3 protein: CAISSPGGATDTQYF; CDR3 DNA: TGTGCCATCAGTTCCCCCGGGGGGGCCACAGATACGCAGTATTTT; V gene: TRBV10-3; D gene: TRBD2; J gene: TRBJ2-3; clone size: few
CDR3 protein: CASSSSGVGSDTQYF; CDR3 DNA: TGTGCCAGCAGTTCCAGCGGGGTGGGGTCAGATACGCAGTATTTT; V gene: TRBV27; D gene: TRBD2; J gene: TRBJ2-3; clone size: medium-sized
CDR3 protein: CSVERRDLHGYTF; CDR3 DNA: TGCAGCGTTGAGCGCAGGGATCTTCATGGCTACACCTTC; V gene: TRBV29-1; D gene: NA; J gene: TRBJ1-2; clone size: medium-sized